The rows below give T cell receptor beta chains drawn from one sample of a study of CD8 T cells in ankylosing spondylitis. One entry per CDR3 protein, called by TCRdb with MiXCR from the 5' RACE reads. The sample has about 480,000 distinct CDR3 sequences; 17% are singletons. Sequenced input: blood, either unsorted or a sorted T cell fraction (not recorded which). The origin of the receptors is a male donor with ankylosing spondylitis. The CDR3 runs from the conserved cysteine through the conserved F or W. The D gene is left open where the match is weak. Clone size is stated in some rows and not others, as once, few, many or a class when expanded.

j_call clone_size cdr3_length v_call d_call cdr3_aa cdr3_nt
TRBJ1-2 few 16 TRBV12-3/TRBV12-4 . CASSLVGTAVNYGYTF TGTGCCAGCAGTTTGGTGGGTACAGCCGTGAACTATGGCTACACCTTC
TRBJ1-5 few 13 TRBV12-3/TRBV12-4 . CASSGGLWQPQHF TGTGCCAGCAGTGGGGGCTTGTGGCAGCCCCAGCATTTT
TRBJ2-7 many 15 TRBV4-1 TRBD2 CASSQDSGGTYEQYF TGCGCCAGCAGCCAAGATAGCGGGGGCACCTACGAGCAGTACTTC
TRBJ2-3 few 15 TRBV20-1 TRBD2 CSAVSRGESTDTQYF TGCAGTGCCGTATCGCGGGGGGAAAGCACAGATACGCAGTATTTT
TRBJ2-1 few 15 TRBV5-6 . CASSPEGVRRDEQFF TGTGCCAGCAGCCCTGAGGGGGTCCGGAGGGATGAGCAGTTCTTC
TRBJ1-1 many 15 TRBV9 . CASSHHRGAGTEAFF TGTGCCAGCAGCCACCACCGGGGGGCAGGGACTGAAGCTTTCTTT
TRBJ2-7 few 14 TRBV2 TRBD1 CATVFGRGLYEQYF TGTGCCACAGTATTTGGCAGGGGGCTTTACGAGCAGTACTTC
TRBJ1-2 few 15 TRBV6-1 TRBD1 CASSRPNRDREGYTF TGTGCCAGCAGTAGACCCAACCGGGACAGGGAAGGCTACACCTTC
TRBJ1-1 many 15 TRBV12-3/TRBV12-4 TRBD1 CASSLGDRGGTEAFF TGTGCCAGCAGTTTGGGGGACAGGGGAGGCACTGAAGCTTTCTTT
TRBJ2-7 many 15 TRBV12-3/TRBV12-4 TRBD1 CASSPQTGGSYEQYF TGTGCCAGCAGTCCCCAGACAGGGGGCTCCTACGAGCAGTACTTC
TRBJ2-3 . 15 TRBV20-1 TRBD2 CSAREGRGGQDTQYF TGCAGTGCGAGAGAGGGGCGGGGGGGCCAAGATACGCAGTATTTT
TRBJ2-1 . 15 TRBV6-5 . CASSYSSPRNNEQFF TGTGCCAGCAGTTACTCATCGCCGAGGAATAATGAGCAGTTCTTC
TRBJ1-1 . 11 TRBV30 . CAWSVRWRAFF TGTGCCTGGAGTGTGAGATGGCGGGCTTTCTTT
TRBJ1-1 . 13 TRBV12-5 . CASGYLDRTEAFF TGTGCTAGTGGTTACCTAGACAGAACTGAAGCTTTCTTT
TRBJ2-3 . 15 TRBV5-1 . CATKASVMGTDTQYF TGCGCCACCAAAGCTAGCGTAATGGGAACAGATACGCAGTATTTT
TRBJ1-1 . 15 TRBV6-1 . CASRSGQTMNTEAFF TGTGCCAGCAGATCCGGACAGACTATGAACACTGAAGCTTTCTTT
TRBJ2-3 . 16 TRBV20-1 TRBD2 CSARSPGLLSTDTQYF TGCAGTGCCAGATCCCCGGGACTATTAAGCACAGATACGCAGTATTTT
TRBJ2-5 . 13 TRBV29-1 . CSVGAGRQETQYF TGCAGCGTTGGGGCAGGGCGCCAAGAGACCCAGTACTTC
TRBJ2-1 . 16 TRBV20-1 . CSPRPAGLLLSGEQFF TGCAGCCCACGACCTGCGGGTTTATTATTGTCGGGTGAGCAGTTCTTC
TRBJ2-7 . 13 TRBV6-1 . CASRTGGRDEQYF TGTGCCAGCAGGACTGGGGGGAGAGACGAGCAGTACTTC
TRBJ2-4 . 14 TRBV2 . CASSEGLAKNIQYF TGTGCCAGCAGTGAGGGGCTAGCCAAAAACATTCAGTACTTC
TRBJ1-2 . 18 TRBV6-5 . CASSYKSSVGRANYGYTF TGTGCCAGCAGTTACAAGAGTTCTGTGGGCCGCGCTAACTATGGCTACACCTTC
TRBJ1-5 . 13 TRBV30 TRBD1 CAWSETGGKAQHF TGTGCCTGGAGTGAAACAGGGGGAAAAGCCCAGCATTTT
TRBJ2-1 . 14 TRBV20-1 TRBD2 CSAPPGGEYNEQFF TGCAGTGCTCCCCCGGGAGGGGAGTACAATGAGCAGTTCTTC
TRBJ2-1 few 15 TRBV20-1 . CSANVVKGGNNEQFF TGCAGTGCTAACGTCGTGAAGGGTGGGAACAATGAGCAGTTCTTC
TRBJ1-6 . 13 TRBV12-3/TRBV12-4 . CASSFRSGSPLHF TGTGCCAGCAGTTTCCGATCGGGTTCACCCCTCCACTTT
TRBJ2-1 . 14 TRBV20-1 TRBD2 CSARLPGLGDEQFF TGCAGTGCGAGACTCCCGGGACTAGGGGATGAGCAGTTCTTC
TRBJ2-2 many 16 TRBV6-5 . CASSYSRQVNTGELFF TGTGCCAGCAGTTACTCGAGGCAGGTCAACACCGGGGAGCTGTTTTTT
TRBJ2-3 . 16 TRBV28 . CASSSPTPGKADTQYF TGTGCCAGCAGTTCCCCGACCCCAGGGAAGGCAGATACGCAGTATTTT
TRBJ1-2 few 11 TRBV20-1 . CSADADFSMAF TGCAGTGCTGACGCGGACTTCTCTATGGCTTTC
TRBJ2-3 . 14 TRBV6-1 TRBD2 CASSPRTSADTQYF TGTGCCAGCAGTCCACGGACTAGCGCAGATACGCAGTATTTT
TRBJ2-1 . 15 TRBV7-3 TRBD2 CASSRLGTSHNEQFF TGTGCCAGCAGCCGGCTCGGGACTAGTCACAATGAGCAGTTCTTC
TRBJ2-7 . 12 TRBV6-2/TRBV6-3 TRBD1 CASSRQGAQQYF TGTGCCAGCAGTAGACAGGGGGCCCAGCAGTACTTC
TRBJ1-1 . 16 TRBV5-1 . CASSRGDAFMNTEAFF TGCGCCAGCAGCAGGGGTGATGCGTTTATGAACACTGAAGCTTTCTTT
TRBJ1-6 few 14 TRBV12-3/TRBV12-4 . CASRDSSTNSPLHF TGTGCCAGCAGGGACAGTAGTACGAATTCACCCCTCCACTTT
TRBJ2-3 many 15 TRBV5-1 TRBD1 CASSLARGRGDTQYF TGCGCCAGCAGCTTGGCCAGGGGGCGGGGAGATACGCAGTATTTT
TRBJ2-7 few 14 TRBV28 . CASSLARRAYEQYF TGTGCCAGCAGTTTAGCTCGAAGGGCCTACGAGCAGTACTTC
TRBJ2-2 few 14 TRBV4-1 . CASSLKEFSGELFF TGCGCCAGCAGCCTAAAAGAATTCTCCGGGGAGCTGTTTTTT
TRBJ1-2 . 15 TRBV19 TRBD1 CASSPLPGQGYSYTF TGTGCCAGTAGCCCCCTACCGGGACAGGGATACAGCTACACCTTC
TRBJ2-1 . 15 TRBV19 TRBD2 CAISGTQASYNEQFF TGTGCCATTAGCGGGACTCAAGCTTCCTACAATGAGCAGTTCTTC
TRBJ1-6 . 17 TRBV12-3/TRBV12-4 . CASSTGKLSSYNSPLHF TGTGCCAGCAGCACAGGGAAACTGAGCTCCTATAATTCACCCCTCCACTTT
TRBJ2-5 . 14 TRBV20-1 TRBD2 CSGIQGLGQETQYF TGCAGTGGCATTCAGGGACTAGGCCAAGAGACCCAGTACTTC
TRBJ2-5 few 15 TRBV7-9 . CASSFWARSQETQYF TGTGCCAGCAGCTTCTGGGCTAGAAGTCAAGAGACCCAGTACTTC
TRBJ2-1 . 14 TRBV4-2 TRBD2 CASRRTSGKDEQFF TGTGCCAGCAGACGGACTAGCGGGAAGGATGAGCAGTTCTTC
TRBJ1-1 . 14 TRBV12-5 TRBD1 CASGPGQGNTEAFF TGTGCTAGTGGTCCGGGACAGGGGAACACTGAAGCTTTCTTT
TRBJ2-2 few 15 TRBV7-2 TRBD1 CASSSRTGRTGELFF TGTGCCAGCAGCTCCCGGACAGGAAGGACCGGGGAGCTGTTTTTT
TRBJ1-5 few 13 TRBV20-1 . CSANKGVNQPQHF TGCAGTGCTAACAAGGGGGTCAATCAGCCCCAGCATTTT